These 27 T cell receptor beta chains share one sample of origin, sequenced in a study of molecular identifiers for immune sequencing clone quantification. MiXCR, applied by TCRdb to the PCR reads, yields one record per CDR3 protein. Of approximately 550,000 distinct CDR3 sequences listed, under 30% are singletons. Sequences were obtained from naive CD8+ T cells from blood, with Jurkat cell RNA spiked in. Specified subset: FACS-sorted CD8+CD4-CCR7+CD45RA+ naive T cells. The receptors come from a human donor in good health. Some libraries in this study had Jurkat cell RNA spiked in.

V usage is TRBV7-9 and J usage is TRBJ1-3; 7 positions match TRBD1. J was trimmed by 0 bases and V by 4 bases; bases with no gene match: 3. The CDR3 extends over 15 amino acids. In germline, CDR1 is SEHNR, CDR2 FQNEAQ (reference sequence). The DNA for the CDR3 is TGTGCCAGCAGCTCAGGGGGACACTCTGGAAACACCATATATTTT. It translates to CASSSGGHSGNTIYF.

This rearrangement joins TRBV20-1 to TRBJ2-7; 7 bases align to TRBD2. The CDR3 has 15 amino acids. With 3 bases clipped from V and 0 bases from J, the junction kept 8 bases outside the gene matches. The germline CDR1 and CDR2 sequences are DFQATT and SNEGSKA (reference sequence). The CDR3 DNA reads TGCAGTGCTAGTAGTACTAGCGAGAGCTCCTACGAGCAGTACTTC. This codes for CSASSTSESSYEQYF.

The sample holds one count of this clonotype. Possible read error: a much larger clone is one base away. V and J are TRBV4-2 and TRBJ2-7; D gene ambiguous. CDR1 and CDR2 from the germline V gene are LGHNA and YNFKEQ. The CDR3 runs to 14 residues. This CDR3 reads CASSPRTSNYERYF. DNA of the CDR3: TGTGCCAGCAGCCCCCGGACCAGCAACTACGAGCGGTACTTC.

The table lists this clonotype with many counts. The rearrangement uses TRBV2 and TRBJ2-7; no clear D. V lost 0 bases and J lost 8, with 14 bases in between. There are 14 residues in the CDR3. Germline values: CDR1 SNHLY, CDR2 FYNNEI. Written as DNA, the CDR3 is TGTGCCAGCAGTGAAGCAGGGTTGGGCCCCCAGCAGTACTTC. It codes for CASSEAGLGPQQYF.

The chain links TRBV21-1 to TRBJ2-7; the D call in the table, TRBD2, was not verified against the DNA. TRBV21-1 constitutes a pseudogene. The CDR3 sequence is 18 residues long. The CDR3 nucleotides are TGTGCCAGCAGCAAACGGGCCCCTAGTGCGGGAGGTTCCGACGAGCAGTACTTC. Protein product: CASSKRAPSAGGSDEQYF.

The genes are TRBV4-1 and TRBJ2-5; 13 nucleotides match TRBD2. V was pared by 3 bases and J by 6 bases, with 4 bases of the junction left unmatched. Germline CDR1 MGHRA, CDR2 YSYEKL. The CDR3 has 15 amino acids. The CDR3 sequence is CASSQTSGGFQTQYF. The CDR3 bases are TGCGCCAGCAGCCAGACTAGCGGGGGGTTTCAGACCCAGTACTTC.

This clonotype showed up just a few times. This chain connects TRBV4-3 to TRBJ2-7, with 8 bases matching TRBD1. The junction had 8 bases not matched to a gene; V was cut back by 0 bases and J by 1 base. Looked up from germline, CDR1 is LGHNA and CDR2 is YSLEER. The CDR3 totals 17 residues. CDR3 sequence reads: CASSQELFGTGSYEQYF. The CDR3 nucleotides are TGCGCCAGCAGCCAAGAATTGTTTGGGACAGGTTCCTACGAGCAGTACTTC.

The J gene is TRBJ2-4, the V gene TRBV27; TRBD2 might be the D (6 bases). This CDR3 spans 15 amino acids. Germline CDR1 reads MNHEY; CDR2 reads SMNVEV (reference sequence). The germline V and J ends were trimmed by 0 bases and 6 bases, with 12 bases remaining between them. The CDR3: CASSLSAAGGNIQYF. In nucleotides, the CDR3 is TGTGCCAGCAGTTTATCGGCGGCCGGGGGAAACATTCAGTACTTC.

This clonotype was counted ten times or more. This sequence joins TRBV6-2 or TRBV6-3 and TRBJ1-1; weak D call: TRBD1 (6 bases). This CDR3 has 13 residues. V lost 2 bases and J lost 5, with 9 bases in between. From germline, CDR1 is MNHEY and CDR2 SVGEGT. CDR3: CASSYPGTTEAFF. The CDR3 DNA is TGTGCCAGCAGTTACCCAGGGACAACTGAAGCTTTCTTT.

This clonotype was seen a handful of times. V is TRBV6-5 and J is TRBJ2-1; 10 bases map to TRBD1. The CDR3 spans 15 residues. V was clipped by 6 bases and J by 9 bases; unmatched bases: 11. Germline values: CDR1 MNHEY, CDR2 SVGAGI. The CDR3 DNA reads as TGTGCCAGCAGACCGGGACAGGGGATTTTTGCTGAGCAGTTCTTC. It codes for CASRPGQGIFAEQFF.

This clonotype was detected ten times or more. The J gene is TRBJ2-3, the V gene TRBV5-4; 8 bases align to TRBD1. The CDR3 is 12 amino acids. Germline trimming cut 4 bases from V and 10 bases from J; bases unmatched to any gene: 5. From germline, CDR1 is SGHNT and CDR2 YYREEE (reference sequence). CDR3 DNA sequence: TGTGCCAGCAGCGGGACAGGCCCCGCGCAGTATTTT. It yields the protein CASSGTGPAQYF.

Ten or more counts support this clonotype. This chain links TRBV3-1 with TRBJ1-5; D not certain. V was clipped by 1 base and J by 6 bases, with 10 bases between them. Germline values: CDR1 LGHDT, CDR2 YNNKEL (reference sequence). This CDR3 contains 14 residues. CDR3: CASSQVGEGQPQHF. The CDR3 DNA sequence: TGTGCCAGCAGCCAAGTTGGTGAGGGTCAGCCCCAGCATTTT.

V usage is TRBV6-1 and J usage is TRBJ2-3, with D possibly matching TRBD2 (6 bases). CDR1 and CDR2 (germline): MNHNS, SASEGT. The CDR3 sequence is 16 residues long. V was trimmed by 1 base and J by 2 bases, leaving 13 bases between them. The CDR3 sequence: CASSEVSGHITDTQYF. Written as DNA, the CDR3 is TGTGCCAGCAGTGAAGTGAGCGGGCACATCACAGATACGCAGTATTTT.

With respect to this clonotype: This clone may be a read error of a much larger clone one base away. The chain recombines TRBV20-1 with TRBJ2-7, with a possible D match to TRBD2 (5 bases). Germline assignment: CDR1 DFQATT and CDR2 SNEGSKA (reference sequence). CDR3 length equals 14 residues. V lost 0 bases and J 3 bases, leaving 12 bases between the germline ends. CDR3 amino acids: CSARDGLADYEQYF. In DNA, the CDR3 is TGCAGTGCTAGAGATGGGCTAGCTGACTACGAGCAGTACTTC.

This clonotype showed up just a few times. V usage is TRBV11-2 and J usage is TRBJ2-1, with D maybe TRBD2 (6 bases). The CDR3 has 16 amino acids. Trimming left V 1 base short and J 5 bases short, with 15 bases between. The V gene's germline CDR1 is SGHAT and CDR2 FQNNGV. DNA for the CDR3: TGTGCCAGCAGCTTAGCGTTCTGGGAGGTTGACAATGAGCAGTTCTTC. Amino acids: CASSLAFWEVDNEQFF.

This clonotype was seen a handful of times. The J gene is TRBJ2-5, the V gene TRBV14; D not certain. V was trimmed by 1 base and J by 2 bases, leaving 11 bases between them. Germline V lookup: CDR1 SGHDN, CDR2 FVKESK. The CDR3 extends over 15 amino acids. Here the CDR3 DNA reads TGTGCCAGCAGCCAAGCCTTGGGGTGGCAAGAGACCCAGTACTTC. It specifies CASSQALGWQETQYF.

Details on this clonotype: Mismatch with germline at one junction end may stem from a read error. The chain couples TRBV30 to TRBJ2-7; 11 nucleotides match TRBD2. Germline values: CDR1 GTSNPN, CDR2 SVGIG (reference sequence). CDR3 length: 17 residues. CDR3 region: CAWSLIGTSGIPYERYF. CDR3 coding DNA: TGTGCCTGGAGTCTAATAGGGACTAGCGGTATCCCCTACGAGCGGTACTTC.

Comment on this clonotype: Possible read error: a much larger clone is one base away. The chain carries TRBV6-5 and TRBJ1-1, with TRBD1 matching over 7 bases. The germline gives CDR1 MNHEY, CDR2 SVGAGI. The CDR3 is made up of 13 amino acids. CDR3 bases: TGTGCCAGCAGTGAGGGACAGTACACTGAAGCTCTCTTT. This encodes CASSEGQYTEALF.

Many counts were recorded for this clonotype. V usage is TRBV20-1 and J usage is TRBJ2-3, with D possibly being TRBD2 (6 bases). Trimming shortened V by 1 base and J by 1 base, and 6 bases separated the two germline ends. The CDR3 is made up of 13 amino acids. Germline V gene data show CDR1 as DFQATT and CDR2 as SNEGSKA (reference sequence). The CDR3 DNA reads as TGCAGTGCTAGAGGGGGGGGCACAGATACGCAGTATTTT. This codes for CSARGGGTDTQYF.

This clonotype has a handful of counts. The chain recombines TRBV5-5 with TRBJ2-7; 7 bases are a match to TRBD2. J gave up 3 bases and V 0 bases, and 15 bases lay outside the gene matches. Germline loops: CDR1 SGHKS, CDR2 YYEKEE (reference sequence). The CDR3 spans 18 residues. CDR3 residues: CASSLEVLSGDHGYEQYF. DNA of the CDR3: TGTGCCAGCAGCTTGGAGGTTTTGAGCGGGGACCATGGCTACGAGCAGTACTTC.

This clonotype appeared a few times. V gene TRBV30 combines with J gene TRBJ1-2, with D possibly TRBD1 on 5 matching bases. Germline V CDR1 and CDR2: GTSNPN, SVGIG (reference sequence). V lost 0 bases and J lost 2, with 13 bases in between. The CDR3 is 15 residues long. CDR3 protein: CAWSVRQGANYGYTF. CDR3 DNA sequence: TGTGCCTGGAGTGTAAGGCAGGGAGCGAACTATGGCTACACCTTC.

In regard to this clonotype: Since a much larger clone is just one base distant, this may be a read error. CDR3 DNA sequence: TGTGCCAGCAGTCGGGACGCCCAAGGGACCCAGTACTTC. This codes for CASSRDAQGTQYF. This sequence joins TRBV7-9 and TRBJ2-5; D could derive from TRBD1 or TRBD2 (5 bases each). The CDR3 spans 13 residues. Germline V gene data show CDR1 as SEHNR and CDR2 as FQNEAQ (reference sequence).

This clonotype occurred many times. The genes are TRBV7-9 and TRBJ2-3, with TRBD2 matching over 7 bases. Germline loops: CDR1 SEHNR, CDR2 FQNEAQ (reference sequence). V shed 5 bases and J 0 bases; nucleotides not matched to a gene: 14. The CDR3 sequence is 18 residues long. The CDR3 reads CASSAPVSSGVSTDTQYF. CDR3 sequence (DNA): TGTGCCAGCAGCGCCCCCGTTTCCAGCGGGGTTAGCACAGATACGCAGTATTTT.

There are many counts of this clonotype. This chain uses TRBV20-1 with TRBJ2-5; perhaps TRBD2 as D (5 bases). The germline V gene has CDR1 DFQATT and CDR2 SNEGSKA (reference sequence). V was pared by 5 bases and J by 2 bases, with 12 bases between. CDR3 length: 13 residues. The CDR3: CSADGLGQETQYF. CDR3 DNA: TGCAGTGCTGACGGACTGGGACAAGAGACCCAGTACTTC.

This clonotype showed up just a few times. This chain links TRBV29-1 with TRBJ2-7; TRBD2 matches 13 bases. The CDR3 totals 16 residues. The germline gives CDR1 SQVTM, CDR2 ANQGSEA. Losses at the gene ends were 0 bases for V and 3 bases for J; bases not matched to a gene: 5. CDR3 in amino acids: CSVEEGGTSGIYEQYF. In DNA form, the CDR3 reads TGCAGCGTTGAAGAGGGCGGGACTAGCGGGATCTACGAGCAGTACTTC.

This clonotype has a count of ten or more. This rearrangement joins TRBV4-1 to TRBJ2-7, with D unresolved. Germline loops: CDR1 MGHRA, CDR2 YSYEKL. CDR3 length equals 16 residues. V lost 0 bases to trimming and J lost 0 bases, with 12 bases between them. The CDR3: CASSQEPPPSSYEQYF. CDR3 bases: TGCGCCAGCAGCCAAGAACCCCCCCCCAGCTCCTACGAGCAGTACTTC.

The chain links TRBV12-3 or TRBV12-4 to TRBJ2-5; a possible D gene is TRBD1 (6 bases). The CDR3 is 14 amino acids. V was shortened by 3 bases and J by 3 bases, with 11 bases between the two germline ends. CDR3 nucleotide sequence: TGTGCCAGCAGTTTGTACAGGGCCAAAGAGACCCAGTACTTC. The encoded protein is CASSLYRAKETQYF.